This T cell receptor beta chain was recovered during a study of T-cell memory formation after mild COVID-19. Overall study context: TCR clusters showed largely donor specificity. Study results and limitations: Pre-infection memory carried some responding clones, suggesting that cross-reactive memory joined. Contracting CD4+ clones sat mainly in CM and EM; CD8+ in EMRA.

Libraries for TCRalpha and TCRbeta carried sample barcodes and unique molecular identifiers via 5'RACE. TCRdb analysed the 5' RACE reads with MiXCR anew, one entry per CDR3 protein. The sample holds approximately 210,000 distinct CDR3 sequences, around 30% seen once. A note on this clonotype: The antigen is unknown.

Between the trimmed V and J ends, which lost 5 bases and 7 bases, there was a span of 18 bases. Germline CDR1 and CDR2: SEHNR and FQNEAQ (reference sequence). The CDR3 spans 14 residues. This TCR came from an adult woman who had mild COVID-19 (a few samples of this study predate the infection). Cell type and time point are not known. Source material: PBMCs or a T cell subset sorted from them (not recorded which). This sequence joins TRBV7-9 and TRBJ2-7, with D perhaps matching TRBD1 (5 bases). The CDR3 sequence: CASSPGVGRVEQYF. CDR3 sequence (DNA): TGTGCCAGCAGCCCAGGCGTGGGCAGGGTGGAGCAGTACTTC.